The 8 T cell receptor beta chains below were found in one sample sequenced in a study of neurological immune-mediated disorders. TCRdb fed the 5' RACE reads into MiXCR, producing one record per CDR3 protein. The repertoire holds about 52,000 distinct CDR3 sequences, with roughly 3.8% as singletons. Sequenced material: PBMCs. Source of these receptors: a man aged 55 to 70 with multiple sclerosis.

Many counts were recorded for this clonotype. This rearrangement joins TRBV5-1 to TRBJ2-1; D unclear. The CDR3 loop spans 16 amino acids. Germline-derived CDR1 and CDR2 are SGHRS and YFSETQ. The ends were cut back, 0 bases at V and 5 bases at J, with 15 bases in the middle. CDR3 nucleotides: TGCGCCAGCAGCTTGGTACCTGTGGATGGGGACAATGAGCAGTTCTTC. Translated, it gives CASSLVPVDGDNEQFF.

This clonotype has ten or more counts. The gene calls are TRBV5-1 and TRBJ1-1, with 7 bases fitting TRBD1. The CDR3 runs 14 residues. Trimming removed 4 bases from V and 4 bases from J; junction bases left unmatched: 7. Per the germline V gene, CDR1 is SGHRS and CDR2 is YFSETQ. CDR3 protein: CASSPRQGSTEAFF. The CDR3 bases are TGCGCCAGCAGCCCTAGACAGGGATCCACTGAAGCTTTCTTT.

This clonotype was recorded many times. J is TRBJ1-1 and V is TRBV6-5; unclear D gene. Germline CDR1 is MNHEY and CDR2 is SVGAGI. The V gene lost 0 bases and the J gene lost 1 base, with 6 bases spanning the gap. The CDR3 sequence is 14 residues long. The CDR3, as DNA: TGTGCCAGCAGTTACTCCAACCGGAACACTGAAGCTTTCTTT. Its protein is CASSYSNRNTEAFF.

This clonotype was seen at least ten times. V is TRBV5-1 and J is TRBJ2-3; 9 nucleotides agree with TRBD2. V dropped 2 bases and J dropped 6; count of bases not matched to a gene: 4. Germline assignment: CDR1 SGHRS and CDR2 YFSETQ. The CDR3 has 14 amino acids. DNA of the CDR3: TGCGCCAGCAGCTTACTAGCGGGCGGGGATACGCAGTATTTT. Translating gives CASSLLAGGDTQYF.

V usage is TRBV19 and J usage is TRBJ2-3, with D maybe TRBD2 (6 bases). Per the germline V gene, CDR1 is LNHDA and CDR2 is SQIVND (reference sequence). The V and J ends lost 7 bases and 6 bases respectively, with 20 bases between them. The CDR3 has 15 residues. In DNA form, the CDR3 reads TGTGCCAGTACTAATGGAGTAGCGGCCAGCGATACGCAGTATTTT. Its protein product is CASTNGVAASDTQYF.

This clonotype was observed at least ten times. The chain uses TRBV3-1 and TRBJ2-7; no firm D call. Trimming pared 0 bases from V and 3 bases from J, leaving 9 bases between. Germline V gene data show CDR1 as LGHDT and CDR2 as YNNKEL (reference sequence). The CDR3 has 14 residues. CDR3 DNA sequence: TGTGCCAGCAGCCAAGATCCCCCCGGCTACGAGCAGTACTTC. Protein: CASSQDPPGYEQYF.

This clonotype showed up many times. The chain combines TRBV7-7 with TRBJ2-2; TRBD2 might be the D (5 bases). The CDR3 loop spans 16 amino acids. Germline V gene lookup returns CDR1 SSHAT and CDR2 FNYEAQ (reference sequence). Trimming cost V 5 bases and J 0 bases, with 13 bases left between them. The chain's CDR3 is CASSPRGGANTGELFF. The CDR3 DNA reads TGTGCCAGCAGCCCCCGGGGTGGGGCGAACACCGGGGAGCTGTTTTTT.

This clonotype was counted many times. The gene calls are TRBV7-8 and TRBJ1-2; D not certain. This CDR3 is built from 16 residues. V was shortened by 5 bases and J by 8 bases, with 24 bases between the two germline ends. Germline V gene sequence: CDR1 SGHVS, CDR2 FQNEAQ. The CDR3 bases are TGTGCCAGCAGCATTAGCGTAGGCAGAGACTATGAGGGCTACACCTTC. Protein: CASSISVGRDYEGYTF.